These 20 T cell receptor beta chains originate from one sample sequenced in a study of blood T cell repertoires in COVID-19. Repertoires were generated with immunoSEQ multiplex PCR, while TCRdb's copy carries only in-frame clones and drops some. Of over 120,000 clones listed, 84% were seen once; the top ten hold approximately 5%. The sample consisted of peripheral blood. The receptors stem from a human donor in a cohort sampled during active COVID-19.

The J gene is TRBJ1-6, the V gene TRBV9; the D gene is possibly TRBD1 (5 bases). V dropped 0 bases and J dropped 14 bases, with 15 bases sitting between them. CDR3 size: 14 residues. Germline V gene data show CDR1 as SGDLS and CDR2 as YYNGEE. The CDR3 DNA reads TGTGCCAGCAGCGTAGGGCAGGGAAGGGTCACCCTCCACTTT. Its translation: CASSVGQGRVTLHF.

The V and J genes are TRBV29-1 and TRBJ1-3; 9 positions match TRBD1. The ends lost 7 bases at V and 7 bases at J; junction bases unmatched: 11. The CDR3 sequence is 14 residues long. In germline, CDR1 is SQVTM, CDR2 ANQGSEA. The CDR3 bases are TGCAGCGCCTCATGGGCAGGGACAGGGAACACCATATATTTT. Translating gives CSASWAGTGNTIYF.

The table lists this clone with a few counts. This chain joins TRBV6-1 and TRBJ1-5; D possibly corresponds to TRBD1 (5 bases). V lost 3 bases and J lost 3, with 6 bases in between. Per the germline V gene, CDR1 is MNHNS and CDR2 is SASEGT. The CDR3 contains 13 residues. The DNA for the CDR3 is TGTGCCAGCAGTGACAGGGTCAATCAGCCCCAGCATTTT. Its protein is CASSDRVNQPQHF.

This clone was seen ten or more times. This chain connects TRBV7-8 to TRBJ1-6; 7 nucleotides match TRBD1. From germline, CDR1 is SGHVS and CDR2 FQNEAQ. The length of the CDR3 is 15 residues. Trimming at V came to 3 bases and at J to 9 bases, leaving 8 bases not matched to a gene. This CDR3 reads CASSLVRQGGSPLHF. In DNA, the CDR3 is TGTGCCAGCAGCTTGGTGAGGCAGGGGGGTTCACCCCTCCACTTT.

The chain recombines TRBV19 with TRBJ2-3, with 9 bases aligning to TRBD2. This CDR3 comprises 16 residues. The J segment lost 1 base and the V segment lost 3 bases, leaving 5 bases of the junction unmatched. Germline V gives CDR1 LNHDA, CDR2 SQIVND (reference sequence). As DNA, the CDR3 is TGTGCCAGTAGTATCCCCCGGACTAGCGGCACAGATACGCAGTATTTT. Amino acids: CASSIPRTSGTDTQYF.

The rearrangement links TRBV28 to TRBJ2-3, with 12 nucleotides matching TRBD2. J was trimmed by 12 bases and V by 6 bases; bases with no gene match: 4. Germline V lookup: CDR1 MDHEN, CDR2 SYDVKM. The CDR3 loop spans 12 amino acids. CDR3 region: CASSHGLAGQYF. For the CDR3, the DNA is TGTGCCAGCAGCCATGGACTAGCGGGACAGTATTTT.

V and J are TRBV28 and TRBJ1-6; D gene ambiguous. The V and J ends lost 5 bases and 5 bases respectively, with 4 bases between them. Germline-derived CDR1 and CDR2 are MDHEN and SYDVKM. The CDR3 loop spans 12 amino acids. This chain's CDR3 is CASSDNNSPLHF. The CDR3 coding sequence is TGTGCCAGCAGTGACAATAATTCACCCCTCCACTTT.

This clone was seen a single time. J is TRBJ1-1 and V is TRBV2; 9 bases align to TRBD1. There are 14 residues in the CDR3. V was clipped by 7 bases and J by 1 base; unmatched bases: 4. In germline, CDR1 is SNHLY, CDR2 FYNNEI. This CDR3 is CASKRDRENTEAFF. The CDR3 region has the DNA TGTGCCAGCAAACGGGACAGGGAGAACACTGAAGCTTTCTTT.

The V gene is TRBV12-5, the J gene TRBJ1-1; D remains ambiguous. The CDR3 runs 19 residues. Trimming removed 1 base at V and 5 bases at J, with 26 bases between. CDR1 is LGHNT and CDR2 is FRNRAP in the germline V gene. The CDR3 coding sequence is TGTGCTAGTGGTTTGGATACTCCTATCGGTTTTCGTAGGGAGACTGAAGCTTTCTTT. Encoded protein: CASGLDTPIGFRRETEAFF.

The chain joins TRBV19 to TRBJ1-2; D is ambiguous. CDR1 and CDR2 (germline): LNHDA, SQIVND (reference sequence). Trimming removed 3 bases from V and 5 bases from J, with 22 bases in between. The CDR3 totals 17 residues. The CDR3 protein is CASSIRREGRKSYGYTF. In DNA, the CDR3 is TGTGCCAGTAGTATTAGAAGAGAAGGCAGGAAATCGTATGGCTACACCTTC.

The V call is TRBV27, the J call TRBJ1-2, with 7 bases that match TRBD1. Trimming took 10 bases from V and 5 from J; bases not matched to a gene: 7. Germline V gene sequence: CDR1 MNHEY, CDR2 SMNVEV (reference sequence). This CDR3 has 12 amino acids. The DNA for the CDR3 is TGTGCCACCTCCCCGACAGGGTATGGCTACACCTTC. It is translated as CATSPTGYGYTF.

The chain couples TRBV15 to TRBJ2-7; perhaps TRBD2 as D (6 bases). CDR3 length: 12 amino acids. V was shortened by 3 bases and J by 6 bases, with 9 bases between the two germline ends. The germline V gene has CDR1 LNHNV and CDR2 YYDKDF (reference sequence). In DNA, the CDR3 is TGTGCCACCAGCAGGATGGGGGGCGAGCAGTACGTC. Protein sequence: CATSRMGGEQYV.

The V call is TRBV5-6, the J call TRBJ2-5; 7 bases fit TRBD1. CDR1 is SGHDT, CDR2 YYEEEE, per germline. This CDR3 region has 16 residues. V shed 2 bases and J 3 bases; nucleotides not matched to a gene: 10. The CDR3 coding sequence is TGTGCCAGCAGCTTCTTGACAGGGTCGTCGGAAGAGACCCAGTACTTC. It yields the protein CASSFLTGSSEETQYF.

The chain recombines TRBV4-2 with TRBJ2-2; no clear D. The CDR3 is made up of 13 amino acids. The V end was cut by 5 bases, the J end by 2 bases, with 6 bases between. CDR1 and CDR2 (germline): LGHNA, YNFKEQ. Here the CDR3 reads CASSSENTGELFF. The CDR3 nucleotides are TGTGCCAGCAGCAGCGAAAACACCGGGGAGCTGTTTTTT.

This chain links TRBV5-1 with TRBJ2-1; 8 bases fit TRBD2. The length of the CDR3 is 16 residues. After removal of 1 base from V and 4 bases from J, the junction contained 7 bases not matched to a gene. Germline assignment: CDR1 SGHRS and CDR2 YFSETQ. The CDR3 sequence is CASSLSYGREYNEQFF. CDR3 coding DNA: TGCGCCAGCAGCTTGAGCTACGGGAGGGAATACAATGAGCAGTTCTTC.

This clone was seen a few times. The chain combines TRBV5-1 with TRBJ1-1; 7 nucleotides match TRBD1. Germline trimming cut 3 bases from V and 5 bases from J; bases unmatched to any gene: 16. Germline CDR1 is SGHRS and CDR2 is YFSETQ. The CDR3 extends over 17 amino acids. For the CDR3, the DNA is TGCGCCAGCAGCTCCCACACAGGGGCGGGCGTGGGTACTGAAGCTTTCTTT. This translates into CASSSHTGAGVGTEAFF.

The gene calls are TRBV12-3 or TRBV12-4 and TRBJ1-2, with D uncertain. V gave up 2 bases and J gave up 7 bases, with 8 bases separating them. The CDR3 covers 12 residues. The CDR3 region is CASSLIGSGYTF. CDR3 sequence (DNA): TGTGCCAGCAGTTTAATAGGGAGTGGCTACACCTTC.

The chain joins TRBV14 to TRBJ1-1; D remains unclear. Germline loops: CDR1 SGHDN, CDR2 FVKESK. The V end was cut by 4 bases, the J end by 2 bases, with 11 bases between. The CDR3 is 14 amino acids. The CDR3: CASSPKTRNTEAFF. CDR3 coding DNA: TGTGCCAGCAGCCCGAAGACACGAAACACTGAAGCTTTCTTT.

This chain uses TRBV20-1 with TRBJ2-7, with no clear D. Germline V gene data show CDR1 as DFQATT and CDR2 as SNEGSKA (reference sequence). The CDR3 consists of 11 residues. Between the trimmed V and J ends, which lost 5 bases and 7 bases, there was a span of 12 bases. CDR3 region: CSARTAREQYF. The CDR3 coding sequence is TGCAGTGCTCGTACGGCTAGAGAGCAGTACTTC.

This clone appeared a few times. This chain uses TRBV6-1 with TRBJ2-5, with 9 positions matching TRBD2. This CDR3 is built from 16 residues. Germline CDR1 is MNHNS and CDR2 is SASEGT. Trimming cost V 0 bases and J 5 bases; bases outside gene matches: 7. DNA for the CDR3: TGTGCCAGCAGTGAAGCGGGAGCGGGGGGTCGGGAGACCCAGTACTTC. This sequence encodes CASSEAGAGGRETQYF.